This is a list of T cell receptor beta chains from one sample in a study of blood T cell repertoires in COVID-19. Assay: immunoSEQ multiplex PCR; the TCRdb copy retains only in-frame clones and omits some. The sample includes more than 300,000 clones, about 87% of them seen just once. Material for sequencing was peripheral blood. The receptor source for this set is a woman aged 30 to 39 with COVID-19, enrolled during active disease. Each CDR3 is given with its conserved first and last residue. Each record gives: CDR3 DNA, CDR3 protein, J gene, D gene, clone size, V gene. D genes are given only for firm matches. For some rows the clone size is stated as once, few or many, or as a class when expanded; others skip it.

cdr3_nt: TGTGCCAGCAGCCAATGGGGCGGGAATGGAGATACGCAGTATTTT; cdr3_aa: CASSQWGGNGDTQYF; j_call: TRBJ2-3; d_call: .; clone_size: .; v_call: TRBV3-1/TRBV3-2
cdr3_nt: TGTGCCAGCAGTGGAGTAGGCGAGGCGTTCTTC; cdr3_aa: CASSGVGEAFF; j_call: TRBJ2-1; d_call: .; clone_size: .; v_call: TRBV25-1
cdr3_nt: TGTGCCAGCAGCCTGACTAGCAGTTACGAGCAGTACTTC; cdr3_aa: CASSLTSSYEQYF; j_call: TRBJ2-7; d_call: TRBD2; clone_size: .; v_call: TRBV11-2
cdr3_nt: TGTGCCAGCAGTAGGCCCGGGCAGGGATACGAGCAGTACTTC; cdr3_aa: CASSRPGQGYEQYF; j_call: TRBJ2-7; d_call: .; clone_size: .; v_call: TRBV27
cdr3_nt: TGTGCCAGTAGTCCTACGGGGGCGGGAGGTTACAATGAGCAGTTCTTC; cdr3_aa: CASSPTGAGGYNEQFF; j_call: TRBJ2-1; d_call: TRBD2; clone_size: few; v_call: TRBV19
cdr3_nt: TGTGCCAGCAGCCTGGGACAGGGCTACGAGCAGTACTTC; cdr3_aa: CASSLGQGYEQYF; j_call: TRBJ2-7; d_call: TRBD1; clone_size: .; v_call: TRBV6-5
cdr3_nt: TGTGCCAGCAGTACCAACTTAGGACAGGGGGCGGAGGGCTACACCTTC; cdr3_aa: CASSTNLGQGAEGYTF; j_call: TRBJ1-2; d_call: TRBD1; clone_size: .; v_call: TRBV11-2
cdr3_nt: TGTGCCATACTAGCGGGTAACAATGAGCAGTTCTTC; cdr3_aa: CAILAGNNEQFF; j_call: TRBJ2-1; d_call: TRBD2; clone_size: .; v_call: TRBV28
cdr3_nt: TGTGCCACCAGTGATTGGGGGACAGGCACAGATACGCAGTATTTT; cdr3_aa: CATSDWGTGTDTQYF; j_call: TRBJ2-3; d_call: TRBD1; clone_size: once; v_call: TRBV24-1
cdr3_nt: TGTGCCACCAGCAGAGGGACATTCGCGAACACCGGGGAGCTGTTTTTT; cdr3_aa: CATSRGTFANTGELFF; j_call: TRBJ2-2; d_call: .; clone_size: .; v_call: TRBV15
cdr3_nt: TGTGCCAGCAGTCACGGGGGTGGGGGCACTGAAGCTTTCTTT; cdr3_aa: CASSHGGGGTEAFF; j_call: TRBJ1-1; d_call: .; clone_size: many; v_call: TRBV6-5
cdr3_nt: TGTGCCATCAGTGTAGCGGGAGTGGGAAATGAGCAGTTCTTC; cdr3_aa: CAISVAGVGNEQFF; j_call: TRBJ2-1; d_call: TRBD2; clone_size: .; v_call: TRBV10-3
cdr3_nt: TGCGCCAGTGGGGACAGGAACACCGGGGAGCTGTTTTTT; cdr3_aa: CASGDRNTGELFF; j_call: TRBJ2-2; d_call: TRBD1; clone_size: .; v_call: TRBV5-1
cdr3_nt: TGTGCCAGCAGCCAAGATCGAGCGGGAGGAAACATTCAGTACTTC; cdr3_aa: CASSQDRAGGNIQYF; j_call: TRBJ2-4; d_call: TRBD2; clone_size: few; v_call: TRBV3-1/TRBV3-2
cdr3_nt: TGTGCCAGCAGCATCGGGAAGGTTGACTCACCCCTCCACTTT; cdr3_aa: CASSIGKVDSPLHF; j_call: TRBJ1-6; d_call: .; clone_size: .; v_call: TRBV7-3
cdr3_nt: TGTGCCATACACCCTGGGGACAGGAGAAGCCACGAGCAGTACTTC; cdr3_aa: CAIHPGDRRSHEQYF; j_call: TRBJ2-7; d_call: TRBD1; clone_size: .; v_call: TRBV7-9
cdr3_nt: TGTGCCAGCAGCCGGACAGGGAGCAACGAGCAGTACTTC; cdr3_aa: CASSRTGSNEQYF; j_call: TRBJ2-7; d_call: TRBD1; clone_size: .; v_call: TRBV5-4
cdr3_nt: TGTGCCAGCAGTGAACGGACTGAATACGAGCAGTACTTC; cdr3_aa: CASSERTEYEQYF; j_call: TRBJ2-7; d_call: .; clone_size: .; v_call: TRBV6-1
cdr3_nt: TGTGCCAGCAGTAGAGGAGAGGCCGGGGAGCTGTTTTTT; cdr3_aa: CASSRGEAGELFF; j_call: TRBJ2-2; d_call: .; clone_size: few; v_call: TRBV6-5
cdr3_nt: TGCGCCAGCAGCTTGGGGGGACTAGCCTTCAATGAGCAGTTCTTC; cdr3_aa: CASSLGGLAFNEQFF; j_call: TRBJ2-1; d_call: TRBD2; clone_size: .; v_call: TRBV5-1
cdr3_nt: TGTGCCAGCAGCTTGCCAGCTAGCGGGATCCCTGGGGTAGGTGAGCAGTTCTTC; cdr3_aa: CASSLPASGIPGVGEQFF; j_call: TRBJ2-1; d_call: TRBD2; clone_size: .; v_call: TRBV5-5
cdr3_nt: TGTGCCAGCAGACGGACAGGGGGCGGGGAGACCCAGTACTTC; cdr3_aa: CASRRTGGGETQYF; j_call: TRBJ2-5; d_call: TRBD1; clone_size: .; v_call: TRBV27
cdr3_nt: TGTGCCAGCAGCTTGGTAGGGGGAGCCACGATAGCCAAAAACATTCAGTACTTC; cdr3_aa: CASSLVGGATIAKNIQYF; j_call: TRBJ2-4; d_call: .; clone_size: once; v_call: TRBV5-6
cdr3_nt: TGTGCCAGTACCCGAACGACAGGGCTTGGAGATACGCAGTATTTT; cdr3_aa: CASTRTTGLGDTQYF; j_call: TRBJ2-3; d_call: TRBD1; clone_size: .; v_call: TRBV19
cdr3_nt: TGTGCCAGCAGCGTAGGGACTAGCGGGACATACGAGCAGTACTTC; cdr3_aa: CASSVGTSGTYEQYF; j_call: TRBJ2-7; d_call: TRBD2; clone_size: .; v_call: TRBV9
cdr3_nt: TGTGCCAGCAGCCCGCAGGGTAGCGGGAGTTACAATGAGCAGTTCTTC; cdr3_aa: CASSPQGSGSYNEQFF; j_call: TRBJ2-1; d_call: TRBD2; clone_size: .; v_call: TRBV9